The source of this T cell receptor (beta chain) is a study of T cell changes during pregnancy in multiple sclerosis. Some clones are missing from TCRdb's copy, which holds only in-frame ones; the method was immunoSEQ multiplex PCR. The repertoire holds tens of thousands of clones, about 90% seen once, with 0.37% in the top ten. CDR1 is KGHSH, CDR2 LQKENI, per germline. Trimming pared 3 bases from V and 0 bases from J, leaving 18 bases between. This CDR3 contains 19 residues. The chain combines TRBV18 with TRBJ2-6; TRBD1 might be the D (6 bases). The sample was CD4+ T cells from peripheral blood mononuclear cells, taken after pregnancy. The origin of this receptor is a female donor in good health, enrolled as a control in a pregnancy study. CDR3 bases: TGTGCCAGCTCACCTATTATTGGACAGTCCCTCTCTGGGGCCAACGTCCTGACTTTC. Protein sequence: CASSPIIGQSLSGANVLTF. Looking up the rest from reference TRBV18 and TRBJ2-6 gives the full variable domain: NAGVMQNPRHLVRRRGQEARLRCSPMKGHSHVYWYRQLPEEGLKFMVYLQKENIIDESGMPKERFSAEFPKEGPSILRIQQVVRGDSAAYFCASSPIIGQSLSGANVLTFGAGSRLTVL.